The clone carrying this TCR beta chain was observed at least ten times. Unique molecular identifiers were used in preparing the TCRbeta library. TCRdb fed the PCR reads into MiXCR, producing one record per CDR3 protein. The sample carries over 150,000 distinct CDR3 sequences, around 7% recorded once. This sample is part of a study of T-cell reconstitution after alpha-beta-depleted transplantation in children. Germline V gene lookup returns CDR1 SGHNT and CDR2 YENEEA. V shed 2 bases and J 3 bases; nucleotides not matched to a gene: 14. The CDR3 is 19 amino acids. This specimen was PBMCs, taken before TCRalphabeta/CD19-depleted stem cell transplant. The rearrangement joins TRBV11-3 to TRBJ2-2; 8 bases match TRBD2. This receptor was taken from a boy younger than 10 with acute lymphoblastic leukemia, due to receive a stem cell transplant. The CDR3 spells CASSLKREKGWGYTGELFF. CDR3 bases: TGTGCCAGCAGCTTAAAGCGGGAGAAGGGGTGGGGGTACACCGGGGAGCTGTTTTTT.